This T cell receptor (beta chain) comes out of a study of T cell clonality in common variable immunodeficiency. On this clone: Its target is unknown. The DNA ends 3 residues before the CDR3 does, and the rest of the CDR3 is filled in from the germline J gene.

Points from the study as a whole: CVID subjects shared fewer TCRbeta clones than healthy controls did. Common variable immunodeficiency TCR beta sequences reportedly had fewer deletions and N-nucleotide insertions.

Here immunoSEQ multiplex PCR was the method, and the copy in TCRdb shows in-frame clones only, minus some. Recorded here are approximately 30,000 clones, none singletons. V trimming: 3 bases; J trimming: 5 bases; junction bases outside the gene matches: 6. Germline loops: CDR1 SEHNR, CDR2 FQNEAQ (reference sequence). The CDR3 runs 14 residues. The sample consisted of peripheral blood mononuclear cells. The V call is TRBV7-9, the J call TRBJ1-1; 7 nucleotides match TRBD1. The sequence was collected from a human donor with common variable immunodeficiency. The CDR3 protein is CASSLRQGNTEAFF. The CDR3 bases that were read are TGTGCCAGCAGCTTGAGACAGGGTAATACTGAA.